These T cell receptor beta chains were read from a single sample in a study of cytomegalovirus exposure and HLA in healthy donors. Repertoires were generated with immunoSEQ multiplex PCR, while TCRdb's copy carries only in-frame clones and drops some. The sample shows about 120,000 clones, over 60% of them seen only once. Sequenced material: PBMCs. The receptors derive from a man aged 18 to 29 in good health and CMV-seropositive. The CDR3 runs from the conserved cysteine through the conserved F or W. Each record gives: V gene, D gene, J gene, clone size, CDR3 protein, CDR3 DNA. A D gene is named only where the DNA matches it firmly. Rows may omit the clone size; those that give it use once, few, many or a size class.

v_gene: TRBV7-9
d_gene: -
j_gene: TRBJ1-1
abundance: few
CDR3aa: CASSLTAGAWEAFF
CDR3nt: TGTGCCAGCAGCTTAACAGCAGGGGCTTGGGAAGCTTTCTTT

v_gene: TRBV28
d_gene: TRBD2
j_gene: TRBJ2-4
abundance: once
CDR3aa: CASSYPSGRGVSQYF
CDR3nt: TGTGCCAGCAGTTACCCTAGCGGGAGGGGGGTCAGTCAGTACTTC

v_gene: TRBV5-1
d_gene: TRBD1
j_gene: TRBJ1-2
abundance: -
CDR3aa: CASSPVDRVLEYGYTF
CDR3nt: TGCGCCAGCAGCCCCGTGGACAGGGTCCTGGAATATGGCTACACCTTC

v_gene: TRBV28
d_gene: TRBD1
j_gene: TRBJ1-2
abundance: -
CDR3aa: CASRRTGGGYTF
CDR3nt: TGTGCCAGCAGACGAACAGGGGGTGGCTACACCTTC

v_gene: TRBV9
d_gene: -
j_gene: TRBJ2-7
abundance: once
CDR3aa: CASSVDEGGVYEQYF
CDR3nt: TGTGCCAGCAGCGTAGATGAGGGGGGGGTCTACGAGCAGTACTTC

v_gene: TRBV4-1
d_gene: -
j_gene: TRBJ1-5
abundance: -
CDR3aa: CASSQDPAGKPQHF
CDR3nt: TGCGCCAGCAGCCAAGATCCGGCGGGAAAGCCCCAGCATTTT

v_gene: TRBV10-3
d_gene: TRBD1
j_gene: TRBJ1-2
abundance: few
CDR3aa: CAISGTGQQLNYGYTF
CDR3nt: TGTGCCATCAGTGGGACGGGACAGCAACTTAACTATGGCTACACCTTC

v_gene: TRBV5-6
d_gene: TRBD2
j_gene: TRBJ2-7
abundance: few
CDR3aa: CASSSWTSPEQYF
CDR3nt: TGTGCCAGCAGCTCCTGGACTAGTCCAGAGCAGTACTTC

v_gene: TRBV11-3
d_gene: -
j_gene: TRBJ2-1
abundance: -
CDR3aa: CASSPEGTSYNEQFF
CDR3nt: TGTGCCAGCAGCCCCGAAGGGACAAGCTACAATGAGCAGTTCTTC

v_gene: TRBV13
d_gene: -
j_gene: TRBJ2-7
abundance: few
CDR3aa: CASSLVDYPYF
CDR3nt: TGTGCCAGCAGCTTAGTGGACTATCCGTACTTC

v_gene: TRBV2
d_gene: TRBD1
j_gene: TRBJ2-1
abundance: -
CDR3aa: CASSPGVGDRVRNEQFF
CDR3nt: TGTGCCAGCAGTCCCGGGGTCGGGGACAGGGTTCGCAATGAGCAGTTCTTC

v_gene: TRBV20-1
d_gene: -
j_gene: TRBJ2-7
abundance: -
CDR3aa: CSARDEYEQYF
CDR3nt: TGCAGTGCTAGAGATGAGTACGAGCAGTACTTC

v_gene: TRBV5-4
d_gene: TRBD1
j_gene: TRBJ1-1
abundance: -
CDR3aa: CASSHGTGYTEAFF
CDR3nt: TGTGCCAGCAGCCACGGGACAGGGTATACTGAAGCTTTCTTT

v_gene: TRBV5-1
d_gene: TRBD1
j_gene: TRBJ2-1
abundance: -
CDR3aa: CASSSGQGFYNEQFF
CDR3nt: TGCGCCAGCAGCTCGGGACAGGGGTTTTACAATGAGCAGTTCTTC

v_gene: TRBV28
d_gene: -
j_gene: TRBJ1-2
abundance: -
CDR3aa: CASSRNRVTYGYTF
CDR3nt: TGTGCCAGCAGCCGTAACAGGGTCACCTATGGCTACACCTTC

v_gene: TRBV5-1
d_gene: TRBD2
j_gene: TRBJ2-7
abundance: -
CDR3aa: CASSHEVSGRGNEQYF
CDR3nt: TGCGCCAGCAGCCATGAGGTTAGCGGGAGGGGCAACGAGCAGTACTTC

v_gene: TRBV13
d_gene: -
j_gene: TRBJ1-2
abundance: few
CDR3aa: CASSFINYGYTF
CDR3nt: TGTGCCAGCAGCTTTATCAACTATGGCTACACCTTC

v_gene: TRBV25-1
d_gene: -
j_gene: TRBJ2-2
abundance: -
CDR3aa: CASSEFEAGWSTGELFF
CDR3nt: TGTGCCAGCAGTGAATTTGAGGCAGGGTGGTCCACCGGGGAGCTGTTTTTT

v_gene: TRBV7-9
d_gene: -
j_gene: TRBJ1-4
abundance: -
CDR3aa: CASRRTNEKLFF
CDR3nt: TGTGCCAGCAGACGGACTAATGAAAAACTGTTTTTT

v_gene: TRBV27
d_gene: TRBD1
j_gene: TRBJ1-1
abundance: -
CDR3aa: CASSLGTGETEAFF
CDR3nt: TGTGCCAGCAGTTTAGGGACAGGGGAGACTGAAGCTTTCTTT

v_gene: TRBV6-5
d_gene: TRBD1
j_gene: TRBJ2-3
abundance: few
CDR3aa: CASSTGTASTDTQYF
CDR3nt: TGTGCCAGCAGTACCGGGACAGCGAGCACAGATACGCAGTATTTT

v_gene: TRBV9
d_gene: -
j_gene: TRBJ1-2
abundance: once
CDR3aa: CASSVGGTKNYGYTF
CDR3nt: TGTGCCAGCAGCGTAGGTGGGACAAAAAACTATGGCTACACCTTC

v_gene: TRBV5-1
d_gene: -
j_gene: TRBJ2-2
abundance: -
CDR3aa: CASSSGHTNTGELFF
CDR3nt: TGCGCCAGCAGCTCGGGACACACGAACACCGGGGAGCTGTTTTTT

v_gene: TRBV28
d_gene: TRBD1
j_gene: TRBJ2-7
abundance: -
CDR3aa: CASSLPGQGFSYEQYF
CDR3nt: TGTGCCAGCAGTTTACCGGGACAGGGATTCTCCTACGAGCAGTACTTC

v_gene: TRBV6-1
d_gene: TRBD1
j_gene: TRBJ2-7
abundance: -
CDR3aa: CASKQNRDSFYEQYF
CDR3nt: TGTGCCAGCAAGCAAAACCGGGACAGCTTCTACGAGCAGTACTTC

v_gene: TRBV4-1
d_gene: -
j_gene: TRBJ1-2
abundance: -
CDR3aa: CASSRTRQGNYGYTF
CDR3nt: TGCGCCAGCAGCCGCACGCGGCAGGGGAACTATGGCTACACCTTC

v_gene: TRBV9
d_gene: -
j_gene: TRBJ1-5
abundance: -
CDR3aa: CASSVDAGDRQPQHF
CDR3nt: TGTGCCAGCAGCGTAGATGCAGGGGATCGTCAGCCCCAGCATTTT

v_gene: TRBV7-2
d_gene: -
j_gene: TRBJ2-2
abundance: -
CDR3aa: CASSPGGTGELFF
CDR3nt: TGTGCCAGCAGCCCCGGTGGCACCGGGGAGCTGTTTTTT

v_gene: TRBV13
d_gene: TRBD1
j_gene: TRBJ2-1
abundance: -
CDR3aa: CASSSRDRGTYNEQFF
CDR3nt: TGTGCCAGCAGCTCCCGGGACAGGGGGACCTACAATGAGCAGTTCTTC

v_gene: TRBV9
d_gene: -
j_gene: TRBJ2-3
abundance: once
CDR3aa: CASSDKGDPLVDTQYF
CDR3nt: TGTGCCAGCAGCGATAAGGGGGATCCCTTGGTAGATACGCAGTATTTT

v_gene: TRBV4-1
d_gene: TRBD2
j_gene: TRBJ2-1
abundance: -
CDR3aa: CASSQEGAGGHNEQFF
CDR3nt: TGCGCCAGCAGCCAAGAGGGAGCGGGAGGCCACAATGAGCAGTTCTTC

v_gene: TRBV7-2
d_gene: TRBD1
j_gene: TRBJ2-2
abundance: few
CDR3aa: CASSSEPMTGGNTGELFF
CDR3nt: TGTGCCAGCAGCTCTGAGCCGATGACAGGGGGAAACACCGGGGAGCTGTTTTTT

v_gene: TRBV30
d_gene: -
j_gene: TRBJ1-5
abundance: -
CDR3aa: CAWSRDNNQPQHF
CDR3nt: TGTGCCTGGAGCCGGGACAACAATCAGCCCCAGCATTTT

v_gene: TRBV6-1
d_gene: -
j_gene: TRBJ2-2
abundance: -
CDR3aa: CAGKQGLFQTGELFF
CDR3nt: TGTGCCGGGAAACAGGGTTTATTTCAGACCGGGGAGCTGTTTTTT

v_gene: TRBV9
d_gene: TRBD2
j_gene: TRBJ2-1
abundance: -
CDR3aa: CASSTISGRGAYNEQFF
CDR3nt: TGTGCCAGCAGCACCATTAGCGGGAGAGGGGCTTACAATGAGCAGTTCTTC